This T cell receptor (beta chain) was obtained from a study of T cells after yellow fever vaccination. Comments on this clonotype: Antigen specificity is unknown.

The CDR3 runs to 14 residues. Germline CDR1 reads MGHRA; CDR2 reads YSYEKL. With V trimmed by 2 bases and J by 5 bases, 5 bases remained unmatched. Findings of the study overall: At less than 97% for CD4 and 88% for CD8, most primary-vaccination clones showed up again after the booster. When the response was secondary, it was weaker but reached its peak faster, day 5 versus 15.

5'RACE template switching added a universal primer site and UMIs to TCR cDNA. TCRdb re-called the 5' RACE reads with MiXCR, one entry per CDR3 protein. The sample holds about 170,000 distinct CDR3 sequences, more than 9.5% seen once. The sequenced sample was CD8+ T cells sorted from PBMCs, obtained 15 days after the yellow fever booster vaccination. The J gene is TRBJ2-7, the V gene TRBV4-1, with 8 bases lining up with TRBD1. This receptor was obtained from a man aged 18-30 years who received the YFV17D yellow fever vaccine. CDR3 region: CASSQWTGPDEQYF. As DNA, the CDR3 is TGCGCCAGCAGCCAATGGACAGGGCCGGACGAGCAGTACTTC.